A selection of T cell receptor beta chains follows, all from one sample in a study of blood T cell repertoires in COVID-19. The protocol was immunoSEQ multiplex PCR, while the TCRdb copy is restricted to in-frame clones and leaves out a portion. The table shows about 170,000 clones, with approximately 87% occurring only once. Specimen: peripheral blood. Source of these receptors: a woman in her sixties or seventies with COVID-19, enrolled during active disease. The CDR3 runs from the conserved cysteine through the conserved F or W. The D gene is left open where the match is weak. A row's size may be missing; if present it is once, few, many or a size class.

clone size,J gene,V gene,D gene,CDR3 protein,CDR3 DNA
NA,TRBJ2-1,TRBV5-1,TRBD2,CASSSKTSTNNEQFF,TGCGCCAGCAGCTCAAAGACTAGCACGAACAATGAGCAGTTCTTC
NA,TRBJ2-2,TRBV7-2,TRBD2,CASSSTSGRLNTGELFF,TGTGCCAGCAGCTCAACTAGCGGGAGGTTAAACACCGGGGAGCTGTTTTTT
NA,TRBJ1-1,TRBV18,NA,CASSLPHKTAATEAFF,TGTGCCAGCTCCCTACCTCATAAGACTGCTGCCACTGAAGCTTTCTTT
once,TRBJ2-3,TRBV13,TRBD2,CATSLLLAGDTSTDTQYF,TGTGCCACAAGCTTATTACTAGCGGGAGATACTAGCACAGATACGCAGTATTTT
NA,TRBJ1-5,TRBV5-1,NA,CASSLVGAKGQPQHF,TGCGCCAGCAGCTTGGTGGGGGCGAAGGGTCAGCCCCAGCATTTT
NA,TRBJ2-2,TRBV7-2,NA,CASSLLATNTGELFF,TGTGCCAGCAGCTTATTAGCTACGAACACCGGGGAGCTGTTTTTT
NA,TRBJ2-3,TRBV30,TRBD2,CAFTIAGSTDTQYF,TGTGCCTTTACAATAGCGGGAAGCACAGATACGCAGTATTTT
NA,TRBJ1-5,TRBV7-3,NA,CASSPPPGVSNQPQHF,TGTGCCAGCAGCCCCCCCCCGGGGGTAAGCAATCAGCCCCAGCATTTT
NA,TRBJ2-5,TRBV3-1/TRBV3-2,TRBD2,CASSQEVRTSRKETQYF,TGTGCCAGCAGCCAAGAAGTAAGGACTAGCAGAAAAGAGACCCAGTACTTC
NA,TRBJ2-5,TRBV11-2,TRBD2,CASSSGLAARGAQYF,TGTGCCAGCAGTTCCGGACTAGCGGCTAGGGGGGCCCAGTACTTC
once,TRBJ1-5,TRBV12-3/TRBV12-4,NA,CASSWGRNQPQHF,TGTGCCAGCAGTTGGGGGCGCAATCAGCCCCAGCATTTT
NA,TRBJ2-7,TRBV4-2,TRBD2,CASSPDGASGRPYEQYF,TGTGCCAGCAGCCCCGATGGGGCGAGCGGGAGACCCTACGAGCAGTACTTC
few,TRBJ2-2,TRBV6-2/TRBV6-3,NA,CASSPGAVTGELFF,TGTGCCAGCAGCCCAGGGGCAGTCACCGGGGAGCTGTTTTTT
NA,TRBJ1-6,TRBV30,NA,CAWSTRENSPLHF,TGTGCCTGGAGTACCCGGGAGAATTCACCCCTCCACTTT
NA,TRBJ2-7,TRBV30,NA,CAWDRSSPGYEQYF,TGTGCCTGGGACAGGTCATCCCCTGGCTACGAGCAGTACTTC
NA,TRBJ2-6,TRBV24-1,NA,CATSDNRAGANVLTF,TGTGCCACCAGTGATAACAGGGCTGGGGCCAACGTCCTGACTTTC
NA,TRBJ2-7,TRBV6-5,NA,CASTKIVGDYEQYF,TGTGCCAGCACCAAAATAGTAGGGGACTACGAGCAGTACTTC
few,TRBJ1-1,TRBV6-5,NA,CASSYADRAFF,TGTGCCAGCAGTTACGCCGACAGAGCTTTCTTT
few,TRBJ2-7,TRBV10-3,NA,CAISETAFEQYF,TGTGCCATCAGTGAGACAGCCTTCGAGCAGTACTTC
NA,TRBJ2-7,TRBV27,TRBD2,CASSRTSGTYEQYF,TGTGCCAGCAGCAGGACTAGCGGGACCTACGAGCAGTACTTC
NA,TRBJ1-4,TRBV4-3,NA,CASSQGSVQGIVNEKLFF,TGCGCCAGCAGCCAAGGGAGCGTACAGGGAATCGTGAATGAAAAACTGTTTTTT
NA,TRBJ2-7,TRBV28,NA,CASSLPRGRSSYEQYF,TGTGCCAGCAGTTTGCCCCGGGGGAGGAGCTCCTACGAGCAGTACTTC
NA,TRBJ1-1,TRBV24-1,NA,CATSDLVRASPEAFF,TGTGCCACCAGTGATTTGGTCAGGGCCTCACCTGAAGCTTTCTTT
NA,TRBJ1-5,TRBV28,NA,CASSLTPISNQPQHF,TGTGCCAGCAGTTTAACACCGATTAGCAATCAGCCCCAGCATTTT
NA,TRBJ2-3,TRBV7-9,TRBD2,CASSRRVAGTTDTQYF,TGTGCCAGCAGCCGACGCGTAGCGGGAACCACAGATACGCAGTATTTT
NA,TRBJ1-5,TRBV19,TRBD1,CASTIGTGRNQPQHF,TGTGCCAGTACAATCGGGACAGGACGCAATCAGCCCCAGCATTTT
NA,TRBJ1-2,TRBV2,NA,CASSEARRGYTF,TGTGCCAGCAGTGAAGCGCGTCGTGGCTACACCTTC
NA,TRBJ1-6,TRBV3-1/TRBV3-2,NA,CASSQVQGNSPLHF,TGTGCCAGCAGCCAAGTGCAGGGCAATTCACCCCTCCACTTT